These 26 T cell receptor beta chains share one sample of origin, sequenced in a study of TIL therapy for anti-PD-1-resistant metastatic lung cancer. This was the immunoSEQ v3 assay. Sequenced by immunoSEQ multiplex PCR; TCRdb stores in-frame clones only, minus some. The sample has about 59,000 clones, more than 60% seen once; the top ten hold 1.5% to 2%. The time point denotes: pre-treatment sample, taken before nivolumab and TIL therapy. The sample was blood, taken at baseline. The source of these receptors is a person between 25 and 80 years old with non-small cell lung cancer.

This clone was recorded once. The chain couples TRBV28 to TRBJ2-3; unclear D gene. The CDR3 is 11 residues long. V lost 7 bases and J 0 bases, leaving 2 bases between the germline ends. The germline V gene has CDR1 MDHEN and CDR2 SYDVKM. The CDR3 bases are TGTGCCAGCACCAGCACAGATACGCAGTATTTT. Encoded protein: CASTSTDTQYF.

The chain carries TRBV4-2 and TRBJ2-1; 7 nucleotides match TRBD2. CDR1 is LGHNA and CDR2 is YNFKEQ in the germline V gene. The V segment lost 1 base and the J segment 4 bases; nucleotides outside the gene matches: 4. The CDR3 has 15 amino acids. CDR3 nucleotide sequence: TGTGCCAGCAGCCAAGCCCCTAGCGGATACAATGAGCAGTTCTTC. The encoded protein is CASSQAPSGYNEQFF.

The V call is TRBV28, the J call TRBJ2-1, with 7 bases identical to TRBD2. V trimming: 2 bases; J trimming: 8 bases; junction bases outside the gene matches: 9. The CDR3 consists of 15 residues. CDR1 is MDHEN, CDR2 SYDVKM, per germline. CDR3 in amino acids: CASSLSGTGGDEQFF. For the CDR3, the DNA is TGTGCCAGCAGTTTAAGCGGGACCGGAGGGGATGAGCAGTTCTTC.

The V and J genes are TRBV25-1 and TRBJ2-3, with D perhaps matching TRBD2 (5 bases). Deletions cut 2 bases from V and 2 bases from J, with 11 bases between. The CDR3 covers 15 residues. Germline V gene sequence: CDR1 MGHDK, CDR2 SYGVNS. Written as DNA, the CDR3 is TGTGCCAGCAGTGAAGTTCGGCTAGCCACAGATACGCAGTATTTT. Protein sequence: CASSEVRLATDTQYF.

This clone has only a few counts. V gene TRBV10-3 combines with J gene TRBJ1-1; D unclear. The CDR3 runs 12 residues. Between the trimmed V and J ends, which lost 3 bases and 3 bases, there was a span of 5 bases. CDR1 and CDR2 from the germline V gene are ENHRY and SYGVKD. Here the CDR3 reads CAISEGHTEAFF. The CDR3 region has the DNA TGTGCCATCAGTGAAGGGCACACTGAAGCTTTCTTT.

This chain joins TRBV5-6 and TRBJ1-2; D is uncertain. The CDR3 runs to 12 residues. V was shortened by 1 base and J by 6 bases, with 7 bases between the two germline ends. Germline CDR1 SGHDT, CDR2 YYEEEE. CDR3 in amino acids: CASSLNRDGYTF. CDR3 coding DNA: TGTGCCAGCAGCTTGAATCGAGATGGCTACACCTTC.

The chain has TRBV11-2 and TRBJ2-1; D might be TRBD2 (6 bases). This CDR3 contains 15 residues. The V end lost 4 bases, the J end lost 10 bases, and 20 bases lay between the germline ends. Germline CDR1 reads SGHAT; CDR2 reads FQNNGV. The CDR3 loop reads CASSSGTRAGEEQFF. The CDR3 nucleotides are TGTGCCAGCAGCTCGGGGACTCGCGCCGGGGAGGAGCAGTTCTTC.

V gene TRBV11-3 combines with J gene TRBJ2-7; unclear D gene. Trimming cost V 2 bases and J 3 bases, with 2 bases left between them. Germline CDR1 SGHNT, CDR2 YENEEA. The length of the CDR3 is 11 residues. CDR3 sequence (DNA): TGTGCCAGCAGCTTAAACTACGAGCAGTACTTC. This gives the protein CASSLNYEQYF.

This clone came up a few times. V usage is TRBV25-1 and J usage is TRBJ1-2, with D uncertain. In germline, CDR1 is MGHDK, CDR2 SYGVNS. Trimming left V 6 bases short and J 8 bases short, with 10 bases between. This CDR3 contains 11 residues. As DNA, the CDR3 is TGTGCCAGCAGCCGTAATGAGGGCTACACCTTC. Its protein product is CASSRNEGYTF.

The genes are TRBV9 and TRBJ2-3; D possibly corresponds to TRBD1 (5 bases). Germline V CDR1 and CDR2: SGDLS, YYNGEE. The ends were cut back, 0 bases at V and 5 bases at J, with 7 bases in the middle. The CDR3 spans 13 residues. CDR3 residues: CASSVAGKDTQYF. The CDR3, as DNA: TGTGCCAGCAGCGTAGCAGGGAAAGATACGCAGTATTTT.

The V call is TRBV7-9, the J call TRBJ2-3; maybe TRBD2 (6 bases). There are 12 residues in the CDR3. The ends were cut back, 2 bases at V and 8 bases at J, with 8 bases in the middle. Germline CDR1 and CDR2: SEHNR and FQNEAQ (reference sequence). The CDR3 is CASSLRAGTQYF. The CDR3 DNA is TGTGCCAGCAGCTTACGAGCGGGTACGCAGTATTTT.

This chain joins TRBV11-1 and TRBJ2-2; 7 nucleotides agree with TRBD2. CDR1 SGHAT and CDR2 FQDESV come from the germline V gene (reference sequence). CDR3 length: 19 residues. V dropped 4 bases and J dropped 3; count of bases not matched to a gene: 17. DNA for the CDR3: TGTGCCAGCAGCTCCCCGTCAAGCTATAGCGGGTGGGACACCGGGGAGCTGTTTTTT. Its protein product is CASSSPSSYSGWDTGELFF.

The chain has TRBV7-3 and TRBJ1-2, with 9 bases matching TRBD1. The CDR3 extends over 13 amino acids. Germline V CDR1 and CDR2: SGHTA, FQGTGA. V gave up 5 bases and J gave up 8 bases; unmatched junction bases: 6. This chain's CDR3 is CASSTGTGNGYTF. CDR3 bases: TGTGCCAGCAGCACTGGGACAGGGAACGGCTACACCTTC.

This clone has only a few counts. J is TRBJ1-6 and V is TRBV18, with D tentatively TRBD1 (6 bases). CDR1 is KGHSH and CDR2 is LQKENI in the germline V gene. V dropped 6 bases and J dropped 7 bases, with 13 bases sitting between them. The CDR3 is 14 residues long. The CDR3 reads CASSRSGQNSPLHF. The CDR3, as DNA: TGTGCCAGCTCGAGGAGCGGACAGAATTCACCCCTCCACTTT.

This chain uses TRBV29-1 with TRBJ2-7; TRBD2 agrees at 15 bases. Germline values: CDR1 SQVTM, CDR2 ANQGSEA. CDR3 length: 16 residues. V dropped 3 bases and J dropped 4; count of bases not matched to a gene: 7. CDR3 DNA sequence: TGCAGCGTTGACGCCGGGACTAGCGGGGGGCGATACGAGCAGTACTTC. Amino acid sequence: CSVDAGTSGGRYEQYF.

Judged by abundance, this clone is medium-sized. The chain recombines TRBV19 with TRBJ1-2; no definite D call. V lost 7 bases to trimming and J lost 4 bases, with 10 bases between them. The germline V gene has CDR1 LNHDA and CDR2 SQIVND (reference sequence). The CDR3 loop spans 12 amino acids. In DNA, the CDR3 is TGTGCCAGTATCAAGGACGGCTATGGCTACACCTTC. It encodes CASIKDGYGYTF. The complete variable domain, with remaining parts taken from reference TRBV19 and TRBJ1-2, reads DGGITQSPKYLFRKEGQNVTLSCEQNLNHDAMYWYRQDPGQGLRLIYYSQIVNDFQKGDIAEGYSVSREKKESFPLTVTSAQKNPTAFYLCASIKDGYGYTFGSGTRLTVV.

The V call is TRBV19, the J call TRBJ2-3; D may be TRBD2 (7 bases). The germline V and J ends were trimmed by 11 bases and 2 bases, with 14 bases remaining between them. The germline gives CDR1 LNHDA, CDR2 SQIVND (reference sequence). The CDR3 contains 13 residues. The CDR3 reads CACRGASTDTQYF. The CDR3 DNA follows: TGTGCCTGCCGGGGGGCGTCCACAGATACGCAGTATTTT.

In its sample, this clone was seen a few times. The chain couples TRBV6-1 to TRBJ1-6; tentative D call: TRBD1 (5 bases). The germline gives CDR1 MNHNS, CDR2 SASEGT. Trimming removed 3 bases from V and 5 bases from J, with 8 bases in between. The CDR3 is 14 residues long. DNA for the CDR3: TGTGCCAGCAGTGATTGGGGGAATAATTCACCCCTCCACTTT. This encodes CASSDWGNNSPLHF.

V is TRBV27 and J is TRBJ2-5; the match to TRBD2 covers 12 bases. The CDR3 consists of 18 residues. Looked up from germline, CDR1 is MNHEY and CDR2 is SMNVEV (reference sequence). Trimming took 4 bases from V and 1 from J; bases not matched to a gene: 10. CDR3 nucleotides: TGTGCCAGCAGTTACGCGGGACTAGCGGGCTCTAGCCAAGAGACCCAGTACTTC. This translates into CASSYAGLAGSSQETQYF.

The rearrangement uses TRBV18 and TRBJ2-3, with 12 bases lining up with TRBD2. Germline assignment: CDR1 KGHSH and CDR2 LQKENI. The ends lost 4 bases at V and 0 bases at J; junction bases unmatched: 2. The CDR3 is made up of 16 amino acids. The CDR3 reads CASSLGLAGSTDTQYF. DNA for the CDR3: TGTGCCAGCTCACTCGGACTAGCGGGAAGCACAGATACGCAGTATTTT.

V is TRBV7-9 and J is TRBJ2-5, with D tentatively TRBD1 (6 bases). Germline lookup yields CDR1 SEHNR and CDR2 FQNEAQ (reference sequence). V shed 5 bases and J shed 5 bases, with 15 bases lying between them. The CDR3 consists of 14 residues. CDR3 sequence: CASSPPGTIETQYF. The CDR3 DNA sequence: TGTGCCAGCAGCCCTCCCGGGACAATTGAGACCCAGTACTTC. The whole variable domain, filled in from reference TRBV7-9 and TRBJ2-5, reads DTGVSQNPRHKITKRGQNVTFRCDPISEHNRLYWYRQTLGQGPEFLTYFQNEAQLEKSRLLSDRFSAERPKGSFSTLEIQRTEQGDSAMYLCASSPPGTIETQYFGPGTRLLVL.

The genes are TRBV2 and TRBJ1-1; D not certain. The CDR3 sequence is 17 residues long. From germline, CDR1 is SNHLY and CDR2 FYNNEI. Deletions cut 2 bases from V and 0 bases from J, with 16 bases between. CDR3 protein: CASSESYVFTVNTEAFF. CDR3 in DNA: TGTGCCAGCAGTGAATCTTACGTATTCACAGTGAACACTGAAGCTTTCTTT.

The chain carries TRBV4-1 and TRBJ1-1, with 7 bases aligning to TRBD1. The V gene end was trimmed by 1 base and the J gene end by 5 bases; junction bases not matched to a gene: 7. This CDR3 has 15 residues. The germline V gene has CDR1 MGHRA and CDR2 YSYEKL. The CDR3 region is CASSQGQGWRTEAFF. The DNA for the CDR3 is TGCGCCAGCAGCCAAGGACAGGGTTGGCGGACTGAAGCTTTCTTT.

The V and J genes are TRBV7-9 and TRBJ1-4, with TRBD1 as a possible D gene (5 bases). The germline CDR1 and CDR2 sequences are SEHNR and FQNEAQ (reference sequence). The CDR3 length is 19 residues. Trimming pared 2 bases from V and 2 bases from J, leaving 21 bases between. The CDR3 DNA follows: TGTGCCAGCAGCTTACGACAGTCACACCGCGGGGGGACTAATGAAAAACTGTTTTTT. It specifies CASSLRQSHRGGTNEKLFF. Based on the CDR3 plus reference TRBV7-9 and TRBJ1-4, the full variable domain is DTGVSQNPRHKITKRGQNVTFRCDPISEHNRLYWYRQTLGQGPEFLTYFQNEAQLEKSRLLSDRFSAERPKGSFSTLEIQRTEQGDSAMYLCASSLRQSHRGGTNEKLFFGSGTQLSVL.

The chain is built from TRBV4-3 and TRBJ2-3, with 7 bases lining up with TRBD2. This CDR3 comprises 17 residues. Germline V gene sequence: CDR1 LGHNA, CDR2 YSLEER. The V gene end was trimmed by 0 bases and the J gene end by 2 bases; junction bases not matched to a gene: 8. The CDR3 loop is CASSQDLLAANTDTQYF. In DNA, the CDR3 is TGCGCCAGCAGCCAAGATCTTCTAGCGGCCAACACAGATACGCAGTATTTT.

This sequence joins TRBV9 and TRBJ2-7, with 7 nucleotides matching TRBD1. The V gene's germline CDR1 is SGDLS and CDR2 YYNGEE. This CDR3 is built from 14 residues. The V gene end was trimmed by 2 bases and the J gene end by 0 bases; junction bases not matched to a gene: 2. The CDR3 spells CASSVTGVSYEQYF. The CDR3 coding sequence is TGTGCCAGCAGCGTCACAGGGGTCTCCTACGAGCAGTACTTC. Full variable domain (rest looked up from reference TRBV9 and TRBJ2-7): DSGVTQTPKHLITATGQRVTLRCSPRSGDLSVYWYQQSLDQGLQFLIQYYNGEERAKGNILERFSAQQFPDLHSELNLSSLELGDSALYFCASSVTGVSYEQYFGPGTRLTVT.